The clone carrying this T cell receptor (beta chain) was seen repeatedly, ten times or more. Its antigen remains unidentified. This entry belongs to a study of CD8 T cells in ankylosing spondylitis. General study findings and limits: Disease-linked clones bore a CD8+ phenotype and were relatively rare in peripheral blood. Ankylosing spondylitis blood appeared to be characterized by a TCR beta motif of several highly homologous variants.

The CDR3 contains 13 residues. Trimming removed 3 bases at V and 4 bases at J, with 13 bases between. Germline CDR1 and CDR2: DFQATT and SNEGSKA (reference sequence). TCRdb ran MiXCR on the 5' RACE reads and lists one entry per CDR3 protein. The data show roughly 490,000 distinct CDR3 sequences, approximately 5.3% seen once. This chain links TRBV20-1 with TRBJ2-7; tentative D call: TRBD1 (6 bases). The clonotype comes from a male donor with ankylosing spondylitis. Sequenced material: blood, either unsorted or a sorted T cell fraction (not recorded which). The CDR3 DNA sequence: TGCAGTGCTAGGGGGGACACTACTTACGAGCAGTACTTC. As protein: CSARGDTTYEQYF.